These 31 T cell receptor beta chains were sequenced from one sample in a study of tumor-infiltrating lymphocytes in primary liver carcinoma. Constant-region priming of around 500 ng total RNA yielded TCR beta cDNA. Library construction for TCR beta comprised three nested multiplex PCR rounds performed with slightly modified ARM-PCR. The two initial PCR rounds, about 9 cycles each, used TRBV1-TRBV30 forward and C-beta reverse primers. MiXCR, applied by TCRdb to the multiplex PCR reads, yields one record per CDR3 protein. The data show approximately 330,000 distinct CDR3 sequences, 65% seen once. Germline DNA was also extracted, and blood RNA was taken from unsorted whole blood. The sample consisted of peripheral blood. These receptors were taken from a man between 35 and 55 years old with primary liver carcinoma and hepatitis B virus infection.

Remarks on this clonotype: A much larger clonotype is one base distant, so this may be a read error. V and J are TRBV5-6 and TRBJ1-3; unclear D gene. This CDR3 is built from 16 residues. Deletions cut 3 bases from V and 3 bases from J, with 16 bases between. Germline values: CDR1 SGHDT, CDR2 YYEEEE. The CDR3 sequence: CASSSKGFSFGNTIYF. CDR3 coding DNA: TGTGCCAGCAGCTCCAAAGGTTTCAGCTTTGGAAACACCATATATTTT. The whole variable domain, filled in from reference TRBV5-6 and TRBJ1-3, reads DAGVTQSPTHLIKTRGQQVTLRCSPKSGHDTVSWYQQALGQGPQFIFQYYEEEERQRGNFPDRFSGHQFPNYSSELNVNALLLGDSALYLCASSSKGFSFGNTIYFGEGSWLTVV.

To note about this clonotype: The germline gene is not matched at one end of the junction; a read error may be the cause. The rearrangement joins TRBV6-1 to TRBJ2-7, with TRBD1 identical over 11 bases. This CDR3 has 15 amino acids. CDR1 and CDR2 (germline): MNHNS, SASEGT. The CDR3 sequence is CASSGTGGTLYEQYF. DNA for the CDR3: TGTGCCAGCAGCGGGACAGGGGGGACCCTCTACGAGCAGTATTTC.

This clonotype was recorded many times. The chain joins TRBV4-2 to TRBJ2-7; 10 nucleotides agree with TRBD2. The CDR3 runs 18 residues. V shed 0 bases, J shed 4 bases, and the junction held 12 bases outside the gene matches. Germline loops: CDR1 LGHNA, CDR2 YNFKEQ. CDR3 DNA: TGTGCCAGCAGCCAAGAGAGTCCGGCTAGCGGGAGTTTTTACGAGCAGTACTTC. Translating it yields CASSQESPASGSFYEQYF.

Many counts were recorded for this clonotype. V gene TRBV6-2 or TRBV6-3 combines with J gene TRBJ1-5; D is unresolved. Deletions cut 2 bases from V and 6 bases from J, with 8 bases between. Per the germline V gene, CDR1 is MNHEY and CDR2 is SVGEGT. The CDR3 length is 13 residues. CDR3 nucleotides: TGTGCCAGCAGTTACGTGGGCGGTCAGCCCCAGCATTTT. The encoded protein is CASSYVGGQPQHF.

Concerning this clonotype: A read error is possible here, since a much larger clone lies one base away. V gene TRBV10-3 combines with J gene TRBJ2-7, with no clear D. Germline CDR1 and CDR2: ENHRY and SYGVKD. V shed 2 bases and J shed 4 bases, with 12 bases lying between them. This CDR3 has 14 residues. The CDR3 loop is CAISEPTDEYEQYF. The CDR3 DNA reads as TGTGCCATCAGTGAGCCTACGGACGAGTACGAGCAGTACTTC.

As to this clonotype: One end of the junction does not line up with germline, which may come from a read error. This rearrangement joins TRBV7-8 to TRBJ1-1; 7 nucleotides align to TRBD1. The V gene's germline CDR1 is SGHVS and CDR2 FQNEAQ. CDR3 size: 16 residues. The chain's CDR3 is CVSSPTRDSMNTEAFF. DNA of the CDR3: TGTGTCAGCAGCCCCACCCGGGACAGTATGAACACTGAAGCTTTCTTT.

Worth noting for this clonotype: The junction and the germline gene differ at one end; a read error may be behind it. The V and J genes are TRBV4-1 and TRBJ1-1, with TRBD1 matching 8 bases. CDR1 MGHRA and CDR2 YSYEKL come from the germline V gene. CDR3 length equals 13 residues. The CDR3 is CACSQGDRIEAFF. The CDR3 DNA reads TGCGCCTGCAGCCAAGGGGACAGGATTGAAGCTTTCTTC.

Note on this clonotype: In this CDR3 the conserved last residue, phenylalanine or tryptophan, is missing, so a read error is likely. The chain recombines TRBV11-1 with TRBJ2-1, with 11 bases aligning to TRBD2. The germline CDR1 and CDR2 sequences are SGHAT and FQDESV (reference sequence). The CDR3 loop spans 15 amino acids. The CDR3 bases are TGTGTCAGCAGCGACTTAGCGGGAGGGCTCAATGAGCAGTTCTGC. This sequence encodes CVSSDLAGGLNEQFC.

With regard to this clonotype: One end of the junction varies from germline; a read error may be responsible. The rearrangement joins TRBV4-1 to TRBJ2-5; 9 nucleotides line up with TRBD2. The germline gives CDR1 MGHRA, CDR2 YSYEKL. CDR3 length: 16 residues. The CDR3 loop reads CASNRGSLAGQETQYF. CDR3 coding DNA: TGCGCCAGCAACCGAGGCTCCCTAGCGGGGCAAGAGACCCAGTACTTT.

As for this clonotype: A much more abundant neighbour one base away suggests this may be a read error. The chain recombines TRBV4-1 with TRBJ2-1, with 7 positions matching TRBD2. Germline V lookup: CDR1 MGHRA, CDR2 YSYEKL. V lost 3 bases and J lost 8; bases outside the gene matches: 25. The CDR3 sequence is 20 residues long. The DNA for the CDR3 is TGCGCCAGCAGCCATCCAGGACAAATCGCAGGACTAGGTCGGGGCTATGAGCAGTTCTTC. This sequence encodes CASSHPGQIAGLGRGYEQFF.

With regard to this clonotype: No conserved phenylalanine or tryptophan is present at the end of the CDR3, so a read error is the likely explanation. The DNA is left out, because the CDR3 cannot be placed on it with certainty; the CDR3 is given as TCRdb lists it. The CDR3 sequence is CASSPQRQSYGYTS. The chain couples TRBV11-2 to TRBJ1-2; the D call in the table, TRBD1, was not verified against the DNA. The CDR3 is 14 amino acids in total, end residues counted. Germline assignment: CDR1 SGHAT and CDR2 FQNNGV.

As to this clonotype: The CDR3 does not end in the conserved phenylalanine or tryptophan, so this is likely a read error. The chain uses TRBV7-6 and TRBJ2-1; 9 bases are a match to TRBD1. There are 16 residues in the CDR3. V was clipped by 5 bases and J by 8 bases; unmatched bases: 13. The germline V gene encodes CDR1 SGHVS and CDR2 FNYEAQ. The CDR3 protein is CASSRFRDRVNDEQFL. CDR3 sequence (DNA): TGTGCCAGCAGCCGATTCCGGGACAGGGTGAACGATGAGCAGTTCTTG.

The rearrangement uses TRBV5-1 and TRBJ1-2; the D is unclear. The V gene's germline CDR1 is SGHRS and CDR2 YFSETQ. The V gene lost 3 bases and the J gene lost 5 bases, with 14 bases spanning the gap. The CDR3 consists of 14 residues. The chain's CDR3 is CASSSDGSYYGYTF. CDR3 coding DNA: TGCGCCAGCAGCTCGGACGGGAGCTATTATGGCTACACCTTC.

With respect to this clonotype: This may arise from a read error, as a much more abundant clone is one base away. The chain has TRBV5-4 and TRBJ2-1, with 8 bases fitting TRBD1. This CDR3 spans 14 amino acids. The germline CDR1 and CDR2 sequences are SGHNT and YYREEE (reference sequence). V gave up 7 bases and J gave up 1 base; unmatched junction bases: 4. The CDR3 is CASGNRGSYNEQFF. CDR3 coding DNA: TGTGCCAGCGGCAACAGGGGGTCCTACAATGAGCAGTTCTTC.

A note on this clonotype: Without the conserved terminal phenylalanine or tryptophan, this CDR3 likely stems from a read error. The chain has TRBV29-1 and TRBJ2-7; the D gene is possibly TRBD1 (6 bases). Germline V gene sequence: CDR1 SQVTM, CDR2 ANQGSEA. V lost 4 bases and J lost 10, with 20 bases in between. The CDR3 covers 13 residues. CDR3 amino acids: CSVVVQGNPSQYL. The CDR3 nucleotides read TGCAGCGTTGTGGTACAGGGAAACCCCTCCCAGTACTTG.

This clonotype has only one observation. Here the CDR3 omits its conserved ending phenylalanine or tryptophan, so a read error is the likely source. The chain links TRBV11-2 to TRBJ2-1; TRBD2 agrees at 9 bases. After removal of 5 bases from V and 3 bases from J, the junction contained 5 bases not matched to a gene. The CDR3 is 15 amino acids. Per the germline V gene, CDR1 is SGHAT and CDR2 is FQNNGV. CDR3 sequence: CASSPGLADYNEQFL. The CDR3 coding sequence is TGTGCCAGCAGCCCGGGACTAGCTGACTACAATGAGCAGTTCCTC.

This clonotype was counted ten times or more. The chain couples TRBV11-2 to TRBJ2-7; 9 bases agree with TRBD2. With V trimmed by 1 base and J by 6 bases, 10 bases remained unmatched. CDR1 and CDR2 (germline): SGHAT, FQNNGV. The CDR3 is 16 residues long. CDR3 loop: CASSLGAGGMTCEQYF. CDR3 nucleotides: TGTGCCAGCAGCTTAGGAGCGGGGGGCATGACCTGCGAGCAGTACTTC.

Regarding this clonotype: A much larger clone differs by one base, so this may be a read error. The chain couples TRBV5-5 to TRBJ1-2; D unclear. Germline V gives CDR1 SGHKS, CDR2 YYEKEE (reference sequence). The CDR3 is made up of 13 amino acids. Written as DNA, the CDR3 is TGTACCAGCAGCTTGGTGGGTGCGTCCGGCTACACCTTC. This gives the protein CTSSLVGASGYTF.

As regards this clonotype: A read error is possible here, since a much larger clone lies one base away. The chain combines TRBV6-2 or TRBV6-3 with TRBJ2-1, with TRBD2 matching 15 bases. With V trimmed by 5 bases and J by 9 bases, 8 bases remained unmatched. The CDR3 is 16 residues long. Germline V gene sequence: CDR1 MNHEY, CDR2 SVGEGT. In DNA form, the CDR3 reads TGTGCCAGCAGTGAATGGACTAGCGGGAGGGTCACTGAGCAGTTCTTC. Its protein is CASSEWTSGRVTEQFF.

The chain carries TRBV11-1 and TRBJ2-7, with D tentatively TRBD1 or TRBD2 (5 bases each). Matching the DNA end better, TRBJ2-1 makes the J call doubtful. This CDR3 spans 14 amino acids. Germline V lookup: CDR1 SGHAT, CDR2 FQDESV (reference sequence). CDR3 loop: CASKDGTDCKEQFF. In DNA form, the CDR3 reads TGTGCCAGCAAAGACGGGACGGATTGCAAAGAGCAGTTCTTC.

This clonotype was observed a handful of times. Its ends do not fully match the called genes, so a read error is possible. The chain combines TRBV6-1 with TRBJ2-2; D gene unclear. The CDR3 runs 15 residues. CDR1 and CDR2 (germline): MNHNS, SASEGT. In nucleotides, the CDR3 is TGTGCCAGCAGTAGCGTGACATTGAACACTGGGGAGCTGTTTTTT. Translation: CASSSVTLNTGELFF.

V gene TRBV10-2 combines with J gene TRBJ1-2; D might be TRBD1 (5 bases). The CDR3 covers 13 residues. The germline CDR1 and CDR2 sequences are WSHSY and SAAADI. V was cut by 4 bases and J by 5 bases, with 11 bases left in between. The CDR3: CASSVLGVYGYTF. CDR3 DNA sequence: TGCGCCAGCAGTGTTCTGGGGGTATATGGCTACACCTTC.

This clonotype was seen many times. The chain is built from TRBV13 and TRBJ2-5; 15 bases align to TRBD2. Germline V lookup: CDR1 PRHDT, CDR2 FYEKMQ (reference sequence). The CDR3 has 17 residues. Trimming cost V 3 bases and J 2 bases; bases outside gene matches: 4. The chain's CDR3 is CASSLGLAGGYQETQYF. DNA for the CDR3: TGTGCCAGCAGCTTGGGACTAGCGGGAGGATATCAAGAGACCCAGTACTTC.

Points on this clonotype: A read error may be the cause here, since a much bigger clone is one base away. The chain has TRBV10-2 and TRBJ1-5; no firm D call. The CDR3 is made up of 13 amino acids. V was cut by 3 bases and J by 6 bases, with 9 bases left in between. Germline CDR1 WSHSY, CDR2 SAAADI. The CDR3 DNA sequence: TGCGCCAGCAGTGATGAGGGAGGTCAGCCCCAGCATTTT. Its protein is CASSDEGGQPQHF.

As regards this clonotype: Being one base from a much bigger clone, this may be a read error. V is TRBV4-1 and J is TRBJ1-5; D gene ambiguous. The CDR3 extends over 17 amino acids. Per the germline V gene, CDR1 is MGHRA and CDR2 is YSYEKL. Trimming shortened V by 2 bases and J by 5 bases, and 19 bases separated the two germline ends. CDR3 sequence: CASSQTPGGEVDQPQHF. The DNA of the CDR3 is TGCGCCAGCAGCCAAACCCCGGGAGGCGAAGTAGATCAGCCCCAGCATTTT.

This chain's CDR3 is CASSVGQGLVQPQYF. The CDR3 DNA sequence: TGTGCCAGCAGCGTGGGACAGGGTTTGGTTCAGCCCCAGTATTTT. The chain couples TRBV7-9 to TRBJ1-5; 9 positions match TRBD1. The J call may be incorrect, as the DNA end agrees better with TRBJ2-3. Germline lookup yields CDR1 SEHNR and CDR2 FQNEAQ (reference sequence). This CDR3 has 15 residues.

This chain links TRBV6-1 with TRBJ2-1; 7 nucleotides line up with TRBD2. Per the germline V gene, CDR1 is MNHNS and CDR2 is SASEGT. Trimming cost V 7 bases and J 13 bases; bases outside gene matches: 19. This CDR3 is built from 15 residues. The CDR3 DNA reads as TGTGCCAGCACCCCCCAGGGAGGGGCCTACATTGAACAGTTCTTC. It specifies CASTPQGGAYIEQFF.

V usage is TRBV11-2 and J usage is TRBJ2-7; D is possibly TRBD1 (5 bases). There are 15 residues in the CDR3. V lost 7 bases and J 3 bases, leaving 19 bases between the germline ends. Germline lookup yields CDR1 SGHAT and CDR2 FQNNGV. CDR3 sequence reads: CASNQRLAGHYEQYF. The CDR3 DNA follows: TGTGCCAGCAACCAGAGATTAGCAGGGCACTACGAGCAGTACTTC.

On this clonotype: A much larger clone lies a single base off, so this may be a read error. The V call is TRBV6-5, the J call TRBJ2-2; possibly TRBD2 for D (6 bases). Germline CDR1 reads MNHEY; CDR2 reads SVGAGI. There are 14 residues in the CDR3. The CDR3: CAHRSGANIGELFF. CDR3 nucleotide sequence: TGTGCGCACAGGTCGGGAGCGAACATCGGGGAGCTGTTTTTT.

By share, this clonotype counts as medium-sized. The chain joins TRBV11-2 to TRBJ2-7; 9 bases fit TRBD2. Per germline, CDR1 SGHAT and CDR2 FQNNGV. The ends lost 3 bases at V and 3 bases at J; junction bases unmatched: 6. This CDR3 has 15 residues. The CDR3 reads CASSFRGLAFYEQYF. CDR3 DNA: TGTGCCAGCAGCTTTCGGGGACTAGCTTTCTACGAGCAGTACTTC.

This clonotype showed up many times. V usage is TRBV6-1 and J usage is TRBJ1-1, with D unclear. V shed 6 bases and J shed 6 bases, with 11 bases lying between them. The CDR3 length is 12 residues. Germline values: CDR1 MNHNS, CDR2 SASEGT. The CDR3 region has the DNA TGTGCCAGCAGCGTCGTAATCGCTGAAGCTTTCTTT. This sequence encodes CASSVVIAEAFF.